The 26 T cell receptor beta chains presented below share a single source sample, sequenced in a study of CD8 T cells in ankylosing spondylitis. The antigens these receptors bind are not known. Study-wide results and caveats: What appeared characteristic of ankylosing spondylitis blood was a TCR beta motif of eight or nine highly homologous variants.

From the 5' RACE reads, TCRdb called clonotypes with MiXCR, one entry per CDR3 protein. This sample has 130,000 or so distinct CDR3 sequences, with roughly 17% found just once. Sequencing was carried out using blood, either unsorted or a sorted T cell fraction (not recorded which). The receptors here all came from a male donor with ankylosing spondylitis.

This clonotype has more than one count but fewer than ten. The chain joins TRBV4-1 to TRBJ2-4; D call uncertain. Deletions cut 0 bases from V and 8 bases from J, with 14 bases between. This CDR3 has 15 residues. Germline CDR1 MGHRA, CDR2 YSYEKL. The CDR3 reads CASSQEYYTSDIQYF. In DNA form, the CDR3 reads TGCGCCAGCAGCCAAGAGTACTACACTTCAGACATTCAGTACTTC.

V is TRBV20-1 and J is TRBJ2-2; D unclear. Trimming took 6 bases from V and 3 from J, leaving 8 bases between them. CDR3 length: 12 amino acids. Germline V gives CDR1 DFQATT, CDR2 SNEGSKA (reference sequence). The CDR3 sequence: CSARGDTGELFF. The CDR3 nucleotides are TGCAGTGCGCGAGGTGACACCGGGGAGCTGTTTTTT.

This clonotype was counted a few times. This chain connects TRBV27 to TRBJ2-7; a weak D match, TRBD1 (6 bases). The CDR3 has 14 amino acids. The V end lost 3 bases, the J end lost 0 bases, and 9 bases lay between the germline ends. CDR1 and CDR2 (germline): MNHEY, SMNVEV (reference sequence). The CDR3 DNA reads as TGTGCCAGCAGTTTGGGGGCGAGCTCCTACGAGCAGTACTTC. Its translation is CASSLGASSYEQYF.

This chain uses TRBV28 with TRBJ1-2; D may be TRBD1 (5 bases). Trimming took 2 bases from V and 6 from J, leaving 10 bases between them. The CDR3 runs to 13 residues. Looked up from germline, CDR1 is MDHEN and CDR2 is SYDVKM. The CDR3 reads CASSLQGGHGYTF. The CDR3 DNA sequence: TGTGCCAGCAGTTTACAGGGAGGCCATGGCTACACCTTC.

The chain recombines TRBV27 with TRBJ2-7; D is undetermined. Trimming took off 0 bases at V and 5 bases at J, with 8 bases between the two ends. Germline CDR1 is MNHEY and CDR2 is SMNVEV (reference sequence). The CDR3 runs to 13 residues. Written as DNA, the CDR3 is TGTGCCAGCAGTTTATCAGGGTCCAACGAGCAGTACTTC. This gives the protein CASSLSGSNEQYF.

V usage is TRBV18 and J usage is TRBJ2-1; D ambiguous. Trimming took off 2 bases at V and 9 bases at J, with 17 bases between the two ends. The CDR3 consists of 15 residues. Germline values: CDR1 KGHSH, CDR2 LQKENI. CDR3 protein: CASSPAVVAGAEQFF. CDR3 DNA sequence: TGTGCCAGCTCACCAGCGGTAGTAGCCGGCGCTGAGCAGTTCTTC.

This clonotype came up a few times. The chain carries TRBV20-1 and TRBJ2-1; 13 positions agree with TRBD2. This CDR3 is built from 15 residues. Germline V gives CDR1 DFQATT, CDR2 SNEGSKA (reference sequence). V shed 6 bases and J 0 bases; nucleotides not matched to a gene: 2. The CDR3 sequence: CSARTSGSSYNEQFF. The CDR3 DNA reads as TGCAGTGCGAGGACTAGCGGGAGCTCCTACAATGAGCAGTTCTTC.

This sequence joins TRBV7-3 and TRBJ2-7, with D tentatively TRBD2 (5 bases). Germline V lookup: CDR1 SGHTA, CDR2 FQGTGA. The CDR3 has 13 amino acids. V was cut by 6 bases and J by 5 bases, with 14 bases left in between. CDR3 residues: CASSIMDGDEQYF. CDR3 in DNA: TGTGCCAGCAGTATAATGGACGGGGACGAGCAGTACTTC.

This clonotype showed up just a few times. The rearrangement links TRBV29-1 to TRBJ2-1; D not certain. The CDR3 loop spans 17 amino acids. In germline, CDR1 is SQVTM, CDR2 ANQGSEA. V was trimmed by 4 bases and J by 0 bases, leaving 19 bases between them. DNA of the CDR3: TGCAGCGTTGTCCCACTTGAAATCGAGAGCTCCTACAATGAGCAGTTCTTC. Translated, it gives CSVVPLEIESSYNEQFF.

V usage is TRBV14 and J usage is TRBJ2-7; no reliable D call. Trimming stripped 4 bases from V and 0 bases from J, with 10 bases between. CDR1 SGHDN and CDR2 FVKESK come from the germline V gene. The CDR3 has 14 amino acids. CDR3 residues: CASSRVLSSYEQYF. In nucleotides, the CDR3 is TGTGCCAGCAGCCGGGTTTTGAGCTCCTACGAGCAGTACTTC.

The V call is TRBV24-1, the J call TRBJ1-1, with a possible D match to TRBD1 (5 bases). This CDR3 region has 15 residues. Trimming shortened V by 4 bases and J by 2 bases, and 13 bases separated the two germline ends. From germline, CDR1 is KGHDR and CDR2 SFDVKD. The CDR3 region is CATSETTGLNTEAFF. The CDR3 DNA follows: TGTGCCACCAGTGAGACTACAGGTTTAAACACTGAAGCTTTCTTT.

The chain uses TRBV27 and TRBJ1-4; possibly TRBD1 for D (6 bases). Trimming cost V 6 bases and J 0 bases, with 17 bases left between them. CDR1 is MNHEY, CDR2 SMNVEV, per germline (reference sequence). The CDR3 contains 17 residues. The CDR3 DNA is TGTGCCAGCAGCCTGGGGGCCGGGGGGGCAACTAATGAAAAACTGTTTTTT. This translates into CASSLGAGGATNEKLFF.

The chain links TRBV28 to TRBJ2-1; D is ambiguous. Germline CDR1 MDHEN, CDR2 SYDVKM. CDR3 length: 11 residues. V was cut by 5 bases and J by 8 bases, with 7 bases left in between. CDR3 sequence: CASSPDDEQFF. CDR3 in DNA: TGTGCCAGCAGTCCGGACGATGAGCAGTTCTTC.

This sequence joins TRBV27 and TRBJ2-1; D may be TRBD1 or TRBD2 (6 bases each). V shed 3 bases and J shed 10 bases, with 16 bases lying between them. The germline CDR1 and CDR2 sequences are MNHEY and SMNVEV (reference sequence). The CDR3 length is 14 residues. The DNA for the CDR3 is TGTGCCAGCAGTTTTGAACGGGGGACAAGGGAGCAGTTCTTC. It yields the protein CASSFERGTREQFF.

In its sample, this clonotype was seen many times. The chain has TRBV6-4 and TRBJ2-1; TRBD2 might be the D (5 bases). V was cut by 7 bases and J by 8 bases, with 15 bases left in between. The CDR3 is 13 amino acids. CDR1 and CDR2 from the germline V gene are MRHNA and SNTAGT. The DNA of the CDR3 is TGTGCCAGCAATCGGGGAGTTTCCGATGAGCAGTTCTTC. Translation: CASNRGVSDEQFF.

There are a few counts of this clonotype. The chain uses TRBV5-1 and TRBJ2-1, with 12 nucleotides matching TRBD2. CDR1 SGHRS and CDR2 YFSETQ come from the germline V gene. The CDR3 covers 17 residues. Trimming at V came to 4 bases and at J to 2 bases, leaving 7 bases not matched to a gene. CDR3 in DNA: TGCGCCAGCAGCGGACTAGCGGGATCCGGAGCCTACAATGAGCAGTTCTTC. The encoded protein is CASSGLAGSGAYNEQFF.

The V and J genes are TRBV12-3 or TRBV12-4 and TRBJ2-3; 11 bases align to TRBD2. The CDR3 length is 16 residues. The J segment lost 3 bases and the V segment lost 4 bases, leaving 6 bases of the junction unmatched. The CDR3 loop reads CASSSPLAGGTDTQYF. CDR3 in DNA: TGTGCCAGCAGTTCCCCTCTAGCGGGAGGTACAGATACGCAGTATTTT.

This clonotype was picked up a small number of times. V and J are TRBV5-6 and TRBJ1-1; possibly TRBD1 for D (6 bases). V lost 2 bases, J lost 2 bases, and 19 bases lay in between. The CDR3 totals 17 residues. CDR1 is SGHDT and CDR2 is YYEEEE in the germline V gene. For the CDR3, the DNA is TGTGCCAGCAGCTTAAAGACAGGCCTGTCGGGTAACACTGAAGCTTTCTTT. This sequence encodes CASSLKTGLSGNTEAFF.

This clonotype was observed at least ten times. V usage is TRBV12-3 or TRBV12-4 and J usage is TRBJ1-1; a possible D gene is TRBD1 (6 bases). The CDR3 is 16 residues long. The V end was cut by 5 bases, the J end by 5 bases, with 21 bases between. The CDR3: CASSPISDRPWTEAFF. The CDR3 nucleotides are TGTGCCAGCAGTCCCATCTCAGACAGGCCGTGGACTGAAGCTTTCTTT.

The rearrangement links TRBV4-3 to TRBJ1-1; D unresolved. V gave up 4 bases and J gave up 5 bases, with 17 bases separating them. The CDR3 has 15 amino acids. Germline V gene lookup returns CDR1 LGHNA and CDR2 YSLEER. In DNA, the CDR3 is TGCGCCAGCAGCCGAGGCTTTCTTCCCGAAACTGAAGCTTTCTTT. Translation gives CASSRGFLPETEAFF.

The chain recombines TRBV6-1 with TRBJ2-7; 8 bases map to TRBD2. CDR1 MNHNS and CDR2 SASEGT come from the germline V gene. CDR3 size: 14 residues. Trimming cost V 4 bases and J 5 bases; bases outside gene matches: 7. CDR3 DNA: TGTGCCAGCAGTGGGCGCGGGAGGCCCCACGAGCAGTACTTC. Translated: CASSGRGRPHEQYF.

The chain joins TRBV12-3 or TRBV12-4 to TRBJ2-7; D uncertain. This CDR3 comprises 11 residues. The V gene lost 5 bases and the J gene lost 6 bases, with 8 bases spanning the gap. Written as DNA, the CDR3 is TGTGCCAGCAGTCCATCCAGCGAGCAGTACTTC. It translates to CASSPSSEQYF.

This clonotype turned up a few times. The chain is built from TRBV24-1 and TRBJ2-1, with TRBD2 matching over 11 bases. V lost 4 bases and J lost 2; bases outside the gene matches: 6. The germline V gene encodes CDR1 KGHDR and CDR2 SFDVKD. The CDR3 has 17 amino acids. CDR3 nucleotide sequence: TGTGCCACCAGTGACCCCGGGACTAGCGGTACCTACAATGAGCAGTTCTTC. Protein: CATSDPGTSGTYNEQFF.

V usage is TRBV4-1 and J usage is TRBJ2-6, with D possibly matching TRBD1 (7 bases). Looked up from germline, CDR1 is MGHRA and CDR2 is YSYEKL. V was trimmed by 4 bases and J by 0 bases, leaving 13 bases between them. CDR3 length equals 17 residues. The CDR3 sequence is CASSLRGASSGANVLTF. The DNA for the CDR3 is TGCGCCAGCAGCCTCAGGGGGGCTAGCTCTGGGGCCAACGTCCTGACTTTC.

This clonotype was found many times. V is TRBV29-1 and J is TRBJ2-2, with D unresolved. The CDR3 is 11 residues long. Trimming stripped 3 bases from V and 7 bases from J, with 6 bases between. Germline CDR1 is SQVTM and CDR2 is ANQGSEA. The chain's CDR3 is CSVDASGELFF. The CDR3, as DNA: TGCAGCGTTGATGCGAGCGGGGAGCTGTTTTTT.

This clonotype was seen only a few times. The chain links TRBV12-3 or TRBV12-4 to TRBJ2-5, with TRBD1 matching over 7 bases. V lost 3 bases to trimming and J lost 5 bases; unmatched junction nucleotides: 9. This CDR3 contains 15 residues. CDR3 in amino acids: CASSFQQGVRETQYF. CDR3 in DNA: TGTGCCAGCAGTTTTCAGCAGGGGGTGAGGGAGACCCAGTACTTC.